This note documents a single T cell receptor (beta chain) sequence. This record comes from a study of T cell clusters in autoimmune cytopenias. TRB amplification used around 0.25 ug of peripheral blood genomic DNA. The CDR3 consists of 16 residues. Germline CDR1 is DFQATT and CDR2 is SNEGSKA (reference sequence). Multiplex touch-down PCR amplified TRB using TRB-A and TRB-B pools in one tube. TCRdb derives one entry per CDR3 protein from the multiplex PCR reads, leaving out DNA. Its table records around 5,400 distinct CDR3 sequences. The data were also submitted as part of a second study, on T cell repertoires in aging, cancer and after chemotherapy. This second study says: In each cancer cohort, median generation probability increased across chemotherapy, suggesting thymic output rebounded.

The chain employs TRBV20-1 and TRBJ2-2; TCRdb designates TRBD2, a call that cannot be tested without DNA. The specimen was peripheral blood. This clonotype originated in a human donor in good health. CDR3 sequence reads: CSARDRAAGITGELFF.